A single sample gave rise to the 11 T cell receptor beta chains below, sequenced in a study of CD8+CD57+ T cells in acquired aplastic anemia. Genomic DNA provided the template from which TCR beta VDJ and CDR3 profiles were obtained. TCRdb processed the reads anew with MiXCR; each CDR3 protein has one entry. The top ten clones hold approximately 2.8% of a sample with 150,000 to 200,000 distinct CDR3 sequences, roughly 48% of them seen once. The patients chosen for sequencing had shown expansion of CD8+CD57+ cells (detected by flow cytometry). What was sequenced was sorted CD4+, CD8+, or CD8+CD57+ T cells (not recorded which) from PBMCs. Receptors originate from a human donor with aplastic anemia.

On this clonotype itself: Given a much more abundant clone one base away, this may be a read error. The rearrangement joins TRBV11-2 to TRBJ2-3, with D tentatively TRBD1 (6 bases). The CDR3 has 13 amino acids. Germline-derived CDR1 and CDR2 are SGHAT and FQNNGV. The CDR3, as DNA: TGTGCCAGCAGTCTACTAAGGACAGATACGCGGTATTTT. This gives the protein CASSLLRTDTRYF.

This clonotype was seen at least ten times. The gene calls are TRBV9 and TRBJ2-1; TRBD2 matches 12 bases. The V gene end was trimmed by 0 bases and the J gene end by 8 bases; junction bases not matched to a gene: 3. The CDR3 has 15 residues. Germline-derived CDR1 and CDR2 are SGDLS and YYNGEE. CDR3 loop: CASSVELAGGHEQFF. CDR3 sequence (DNA): TGTGCCAGCAGCGTAGAACTAGCGGGAGGCCATGAGCAGTTCTTC. The full variable domain, in which reference TRBV9 and TRBJ2-1 provide the parts outside the CDR3, is DSGVTQTPKHLITATGQRVTLRCSPRSGDLSVYWYQQSLDQGLQFLIQYYNGEERAKGNILERFSAQQFPDLHSELNLSSLELGDSALYFCASSVELAGGHEQFFGPGTRLTVL.

At least ten counts were recorded for this clonotype. The chain carries TRBV7-9 and TRBJ1-5, with D hard to call. The V end lost 5 bases, the J end lost 1 base, and 6 bases lay between the germline ends. The CDR3 runs to 13 residues. Per the germline V gene, CDR1 is SEHNR and CDR2 is FQNEAQ (reference sequence). Written as DNA, the CDR3 is TGTGCCAGCAGCCGGCAGAGCAATCAGCCCCAGCATTTT. Translating it yields CASSRQSNQPQHF. Based on the CDR3 plus reference TRBV7-9 and TRBJ1-5, the full variable domain is DTGVSQNPRHKITKRGQNVTFRCDPISEHNRLYWYRQTLGQGPEFLTYFQNEAQLEKSRLLSDRFSAERPKGSFSTLEIQRTEQGDSAMYLCASSRQSNQPQHFGDGTRLSIL.

This clonotype was found many times. The DNA of the CDR3 is TGTGCCAGCAGCGTCCTGGACAGGAACAATGGGGGCTACACCTTC. This gives the protein CASSVLDRNNGGYTF. This sequence joins TRBV9 and TRBJ1-2; 7 bases agree with TRBD1. This CDR3 has 15 residues. The ends lost 2 bases at V and 8 bases at J; junction bases unmatched: 12. Germline assignment: CDR1 SGDLS and CDR2 YYNGEE.

This clonotype was seen a single time. The J gene is TRBJ1-2, the V gene TRBV29-1; D unclear. CDR1 and CDR2 (germline): SQVTM, ANQGSEA. There are 12 residues in the CDR3. Trimming removed 6 bases from V and 4 bases from J, with 12 bases in between. The CDR3 loop is CSVKEVSYGYTF. In nucleotides, the CDR3 is TGCAGCGTAAAGGAAGTAAGCTATGGCTACACCTTC.

The table lists this clonotype with a few counts. This chain joins TRBV25-1 and TRBJ2-7, with D uncertain. CDR3 length equals 15 residues. Trimming cost V 2 bases and J 5 bases, with 16 bases left between them. The germline V gene encodes CDR1 MGHDK and CDR2 SYGVNS. The CDR3 nucleotides are TGTGCCAGCAGTGAACGGATGGGCATCATCGACGAGCAGTACTTC. Amino acid sequence: CASSERMGIIDEQYF.

On this clonotype itself: Just one base apart from a much larger clone, this may be a read error. No conserved phenylalanine or tryptophan ends this CDR3, so it is likely a read error. V is TRBV4-1 and J is TRBJ2-1, with D hard to call. This CDR3 spans 13 amino acids. Trimming cost V 2 bases and J 8 bases, with 10 bases left between them. Germline lookup yields CDR1 MGHRA and CDR2 YSYEKL. The CDR3: CASSQIVGDEQFL. CDR3 bases: TGCGCCAGCAGCCAAATCGTGGGCGATGAGCAGTTCCTC.

The chain uses TRBV9 and TRBJ1-2; the match to TRBD1 covers 8 bases. Trimming at V came to 4 bases and at J to 7 bases, leaving 6 bases not matched to a gene. From germline, CDR1 is SGDLS and CDR2 YYNGEE. This CDR3 has 13 amino acids. CDR3 in DNA: TGTGCCAGCAGCTCACAGGGGGACTGTGGCTACACCTTC. Translation: CASSSQGDCGYTF.

The V gene is TRBV12-3 or TRBV12-4, the J gene TRBJ1-5, with D hard to call. The CDR3 totals 14 residues. V lost 5 bases, J lost 7 bases, and 15 bases lay in between. CDR3 in amino acids: CASSPRPGVQPQHF. The CDR3 coding sequence is TGTGCCAGCAGTCCTAGACCAGGAGTCCAGCCCCAGCATTTT.

This clonotype was counted at least ten times. The rearrangement joins TRBV6-1 to TRBJ2-7; D is possibly TRBD1 or TRBD2 (5 bases each). The CDR3 runs 12 residues. Trimming removed 7 bases at V and 4 bases at J, with 11 bases between. Germline-derived CDR1 and CDR2 are MNHNS and SASEGT. CDR3 bases: TGTGCCAGCACTCGTGGGACGTACGAGCAGTACTTC. This translates into CASTRGTYEQYF.

This chain joins TRBV30 and TRBJ2-4, with TRBD1 matching 9 bases. Looked up from germline, CDR1 is GTSNPN and CDR2 is SVGIG (reference sequence). Trimming at V came to 5 bases and at J to 7 bases, leaving 6 bases not matched to a gene. The CDR3 covers 13 residues. The CDR3 region has the DNA TGTGCCTGGGAGACAGGGGGTTTGAACATTCAGTACTTC. Protein sequence: CAWETGGLNIQYF.